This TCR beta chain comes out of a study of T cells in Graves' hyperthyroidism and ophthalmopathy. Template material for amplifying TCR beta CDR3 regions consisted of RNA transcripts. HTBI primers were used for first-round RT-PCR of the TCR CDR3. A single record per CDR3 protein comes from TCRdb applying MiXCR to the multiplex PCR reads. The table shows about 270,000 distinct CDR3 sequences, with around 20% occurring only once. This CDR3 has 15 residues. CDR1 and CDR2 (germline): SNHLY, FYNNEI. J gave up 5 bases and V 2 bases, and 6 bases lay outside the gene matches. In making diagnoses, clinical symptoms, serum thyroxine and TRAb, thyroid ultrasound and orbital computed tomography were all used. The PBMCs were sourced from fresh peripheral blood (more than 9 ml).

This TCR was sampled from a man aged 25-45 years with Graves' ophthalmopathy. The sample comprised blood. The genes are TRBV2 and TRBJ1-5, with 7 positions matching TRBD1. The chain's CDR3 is CASSELAGGYQPQHF. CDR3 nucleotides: TGTGCCAGCAGTGAATTGGCAGGGGGGTATCAGCCCCAGCATTTT.